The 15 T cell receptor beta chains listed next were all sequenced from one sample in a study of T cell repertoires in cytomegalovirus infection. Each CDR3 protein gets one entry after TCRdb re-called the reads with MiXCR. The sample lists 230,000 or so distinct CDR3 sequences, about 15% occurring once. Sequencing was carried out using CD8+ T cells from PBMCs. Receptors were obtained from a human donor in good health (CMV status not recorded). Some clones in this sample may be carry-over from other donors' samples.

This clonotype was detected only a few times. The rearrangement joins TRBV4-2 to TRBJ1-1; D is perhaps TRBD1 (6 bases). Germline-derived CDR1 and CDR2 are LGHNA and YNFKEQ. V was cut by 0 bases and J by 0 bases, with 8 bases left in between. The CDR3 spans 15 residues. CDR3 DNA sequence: TGTGCCAGCAGCCAAGAGGGGGCGATGAACACTGAAGCTTTCTTT. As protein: CASSQEGAMNTEAFF.

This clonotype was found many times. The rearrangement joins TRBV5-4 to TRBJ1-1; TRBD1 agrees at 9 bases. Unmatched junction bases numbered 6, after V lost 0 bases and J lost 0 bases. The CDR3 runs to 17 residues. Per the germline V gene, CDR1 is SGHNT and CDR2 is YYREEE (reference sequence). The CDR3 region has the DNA TGTGCCAGCAGCTTGGGTCGGACAGGGGATTTGAACACTGAAGCTTTCTTT. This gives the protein CASSLGRTGDLNTEAFF.

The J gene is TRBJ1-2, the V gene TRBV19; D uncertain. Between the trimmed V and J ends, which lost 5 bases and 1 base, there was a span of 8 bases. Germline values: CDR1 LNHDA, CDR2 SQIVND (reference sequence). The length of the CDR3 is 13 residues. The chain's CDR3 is CASSWQINYGYTF. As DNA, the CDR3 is TGTGCCAGTAGTTGGCAGATTAACTATGGCTACACCTTC.

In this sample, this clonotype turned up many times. CDR3 in amino acids: CSARDGSSYEQYF. The CDR3 DNA is TGCAGTGCTAGAGATGGGAGCTCCTACGAGCAGTACTTC. The chain recombines TRBV20-1 with TRBJ2-7, with D maybe TRBD2 (5 bases). The germline V gene encodes CDR1 DFQATT and CDR2 SNEGSKA (reference sequence). CDR3 size: 13 residues. The ends were cut back, 0 bases at V and 0 bases at J, with 6 bases in the middle.

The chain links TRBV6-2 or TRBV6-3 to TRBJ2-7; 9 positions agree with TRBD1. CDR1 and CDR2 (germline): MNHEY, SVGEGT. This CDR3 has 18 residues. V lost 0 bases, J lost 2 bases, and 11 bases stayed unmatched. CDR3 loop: CASSYSGPGQGLPYEQYF. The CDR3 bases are TGTGCCAGCAGTTACTCAGGTCCGGGACAGGGACTCCCCTACGAGCAGTACTTC.

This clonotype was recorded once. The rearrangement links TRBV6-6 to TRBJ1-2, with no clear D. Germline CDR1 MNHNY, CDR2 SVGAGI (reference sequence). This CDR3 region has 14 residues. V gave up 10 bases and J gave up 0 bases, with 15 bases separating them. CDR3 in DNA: TGTGCCACCTGGGTGGGCTTAACTAACTATGGCTACACCTTC. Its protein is CATWVGLTNYGYTF.

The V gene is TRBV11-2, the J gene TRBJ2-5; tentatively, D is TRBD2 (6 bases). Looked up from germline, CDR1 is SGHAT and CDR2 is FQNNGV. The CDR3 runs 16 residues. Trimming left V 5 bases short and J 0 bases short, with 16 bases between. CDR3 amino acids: CASSLNGGDYQETQYF. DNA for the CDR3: TGTGCCAGCAGCCTCAATGGTGGGGACTACCAAGAGACCCAGTACTTC.

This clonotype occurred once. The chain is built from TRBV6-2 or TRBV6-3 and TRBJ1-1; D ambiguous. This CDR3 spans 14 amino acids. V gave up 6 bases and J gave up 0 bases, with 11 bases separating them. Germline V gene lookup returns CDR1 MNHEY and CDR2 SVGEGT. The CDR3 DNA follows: TGTGCCAGCAGAACCAGGAGGATGAACACTGAAGCTTTCTTT. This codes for CASRTRRMNTEAFF.

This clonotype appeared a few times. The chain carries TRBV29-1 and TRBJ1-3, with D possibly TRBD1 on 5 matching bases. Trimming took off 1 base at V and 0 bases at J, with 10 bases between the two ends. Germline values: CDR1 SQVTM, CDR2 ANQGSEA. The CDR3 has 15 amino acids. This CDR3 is CSVEVGDHSGNTIYF. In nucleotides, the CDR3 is TGCAGCGTTGAAGTTGGGGACCACTCTGGAAACACCATATATTTT.

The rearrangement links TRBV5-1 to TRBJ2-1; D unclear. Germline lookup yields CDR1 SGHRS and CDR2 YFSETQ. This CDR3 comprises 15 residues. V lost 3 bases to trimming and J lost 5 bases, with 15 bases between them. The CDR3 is CASSSRKVVNNEQFF. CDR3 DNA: TGCGCCAGCAGCTCTCGGAAAGTAGTTAACAATGAGCAGTTCTTC.

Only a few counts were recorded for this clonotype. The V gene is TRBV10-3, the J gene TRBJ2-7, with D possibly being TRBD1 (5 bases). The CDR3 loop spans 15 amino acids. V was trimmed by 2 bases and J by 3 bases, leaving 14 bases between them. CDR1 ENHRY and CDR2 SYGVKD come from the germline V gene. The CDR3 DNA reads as TGTGCCATCAGTGAGACTGACAGTACAAACTACGAGCAGTACTTC. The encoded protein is CAISETDSTNYEQYF.

DNA for the CDR3: TGTGCCAGCAGTGAAGCTCCGGGGCCCTCCTACAATGAGCAGTTCTTC. This encodes CASSEAPGPSYNEQFF. The chain combines TRBV6-1 with TRBJ2-1, with D perhaps assigned TRBD1 or TRBD2 (5 bases each). The V end was cut by 0 bases, the J end by 0 bases, with 9 bases between. The V gene's germline CDR1 is MNHNS and CDR2 SASEGT. This CDR3 comprises 16 residues.

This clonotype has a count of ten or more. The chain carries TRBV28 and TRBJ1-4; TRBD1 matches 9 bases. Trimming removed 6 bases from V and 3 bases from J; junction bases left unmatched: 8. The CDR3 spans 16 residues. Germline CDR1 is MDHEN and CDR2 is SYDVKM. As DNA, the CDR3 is TGTGCCAGCAGCGCCGGGACAGGGTATTCTAATGAAAAACTGTTTTTT. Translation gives CASSAGTGYSNEKLFF.

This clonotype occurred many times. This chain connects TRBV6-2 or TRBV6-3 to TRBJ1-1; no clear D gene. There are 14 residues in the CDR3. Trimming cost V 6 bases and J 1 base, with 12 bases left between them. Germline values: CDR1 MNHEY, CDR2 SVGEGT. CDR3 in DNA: TGTGCCAGCAGAGAGGACCGCCAGAACACTGAAGCTTTCTTT. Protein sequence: CASREDRQNTEAFF.

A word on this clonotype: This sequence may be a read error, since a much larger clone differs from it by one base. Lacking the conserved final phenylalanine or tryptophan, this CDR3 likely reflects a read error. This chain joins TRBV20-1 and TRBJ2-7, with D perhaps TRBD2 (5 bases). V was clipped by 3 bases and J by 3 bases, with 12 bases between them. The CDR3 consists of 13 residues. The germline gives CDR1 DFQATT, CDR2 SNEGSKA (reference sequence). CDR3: CSASGSLGYEQYS. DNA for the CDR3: TGCAGTGCTAGTGGGTCACTAGGCTACGAGCAGTACTCC.